This entry lists 14 T cell receptor beta chains sequenced from one sample in a study of control samples from healthy donors and cancer patients. Libraries were prepared by immunoSEQ multiplex PCR; TCRdb keeps only in-frame clonotypes and omits some of them. The table records some 140,000 clones, around 95% of them present only once. Sequencing was done on a sample of blood. These receptors were taken from a man between 40 and 49 years old in good health.

In the case of this clone: A junction end diverges from the germline sequence, so it may reflect a read error. This same CDR3 is encoded by further DNA sequences in the sample. This chain links TRBV18 with TRBJ1-1; 10 bases align to TRBD1. Germline assignment: CDR1 KGHSH and CDR2 LQKENI. The CDR3 length is 16 residues. For the CDR3, the DNA is TGTGCCAGCTCCCAGACGACAGGGGGCGCGAACACCGAAGCTTTCTTT. Translating it yields CASSQTTGGANTEAFF.

The rearrangement joins TRBV7-9 to TRBJ1-2; 7 bases map to TRBD1. Trimming removed 6 bases from V and 6 bases from J; junction bases left unmatched: 4. Germline V CDR1 and CDR2: SEHNR, FQNEAQ (reference sequence). The CDR3 runs to 12 residues. The CDR3 reads CASSSTGDGYTF. The DNA for the CDR3 is TGTGCCAGCAGTTCAACAGGGGATGGCTACACCTTC.

The chain links TRBV30 to TRBJ1-2; D ambiguous. The V end lost 1 base, the J end lost 0 bases, and 6 bases lay between the germline ends. CDR3 length: 13 residues. Germline CDR1 and CDR2: GTSNPN and SVGIG (reference sequence). The CDR3 here is CAWSEVSNYGYTF. CDR3 DNA: TGTGCCTGGAGTGAAGTTTCTAACTATGGCTACACCTTC.

The chain links TRBV12-3 or TRBV12-4 to TRBJ1-5, with TRBD1 matching over 7 bases. Trimming removed 8 bases from V and 2 bases from J; junction bases left unmatched: 3. The CDR3 spans 13 residues. The CDR3 DNA follows: TGTGCCAGCCACAGGGGCGGCAATCAGCCCCAGCATTTT. Protein sequence: CASHRGGNQPQHF.

The rearrangement uses TRBV28 and TRBJ2-7; perhaps D is TRBD1 or TRBD2 (6 bases each). In germline, CDR1 is MDHEN, CDR2 SYDVKM. Trimming left V 3 bases short and J 5 bases short, with 23 bases between. CDR3 length equals 17 residues. CDR3 amino acids: CASSLERGRLLKDEQYF. CDR3 nucleotide sequence: TGTGCCAGCAGTTTGGAGAGGGGGAGGTTACTTAAGGACGAGCAGTACTTC.

This chain links TRBV5-1 with TRBJ2-2; TRBD2 agrees at 13 bases. Unmatched junction bases numbered 12, after V lost 5 bases and J lost 5 bases. The germline V gene has CDR1 SGHRS and CDR2 YFSETQ. This CDR3 is 18 amino acids long. The chain's CDR3 is CASRSTSGGAQLTGELFF. The CDR3 region has the DNA TGCGCCAGCAGATCTACTAGCGGGGGGGCCCAGCTGACCGGGGAGCTGTTTTTT.

This chain joins TRBV15 and TRBJ1-6; D not certain. Trimming took 0 bases from V and 9 from J, leaving 9 bases between them. The germline V gene encodes CDR1 LNHNV and CDR2 YYDKDF (reference sequence). This CDR3 contains 14 residues. The CDR3 reads CATSREALPSPLHF. Written as DNA, the CDR3 is TGTGCCACCAGCAGAGAAGCTCTCCCTTCACCCCTCCACTTT.

V gene TRBV6-6 combines with J gene TRBJ1-1, with a weak D call TRBD1 (5 bases). V was cut by 7 bases and J by 6 bases, with 18 bases left in between. The CDR3 contains 14 residues. CDR1 MNHNY and CDR2 SVGAGI come from the germline V gene (reference sequence). The CDR3 is CASTQTDRIPEAFF. CDR3 bases: TGTGCCAGCACCCAGACCGACAGAATACCTGAAGCTTTCTTT.

The rearrangement uses TRBV7-9 and TRBJ2-4; D unresolved. The CDR3 is 15 amino acids. The V gene lost 0 bases and the J gene lost 0 bases, with 6 bases spanning the gap. Germline V lookup: CDR1 SEHNR, CDR2 FQNEAQ (reference sequence). The CDR3 DNA follows: TGTGCCAGCAGCTTAGCCTCATTAGCCAAAAACATTCAGTACTTC. Protein product: CASSLASLAKNIQYF.

The chain carries TRBV20-1 and TRBJ1-1; TRBD1 might be the D (5 bases). Germline lookup yields CDR1 DFQATT and CDR2 SNEGSKA (reference sequence). This CDR3 contains 11 residues. CDR3 protein: CRGTVNTEAFF. Written as DNA, the CDR3 is TGCAGAGGGACGGTGAACACTGAAGCTTTCTTT.

V and J are TRBV7-9 and TRBJ1-6, with unresolved D. Trimming left V 6 bases short and J 10 bases short, with 10 bases between. Germline values: CDR1 SEHNR, CDR2 FQNEAQ (reference sequence). CDR3 length: 12 residues. CDR3 amino acids: CASSPSRSPLHF. CDR3 coding DNA: TGTGCCAGCAGTCCGAGCAGGTCACCCCTCCACTTT.

This chain links TRBV18 with TRBJ1-2; 8 nucleotides line up with TRBD1. The CDR3 has 15 residues. J was trimmed by 8 bases and V by 1 base; bases with no gene match: 9. In germline, CDR1 is KGHSH, CDR2 LQKENI. CDR3 region: CASSPLDRGMRGYTF. The CDR3, as DNA: TGTGCCAGCTCACCACTAGACAGGGGAATGAGAGGCTACACCTTC.

The gene calls are TRBV5-1 and TRBJ1-1, with D possibly TRBD1 on 5 matching bases. V gave up 1 base and J gave up 5 bases, with 9 bases separating them. The CDR3 runs to 13 residues. CDR1 SGHRS and CDR2 YFSETQ come from the germline V gene. DNA for the CDR3: TGCGCCAGCAGCTTGTCATGGGGGACTGAAGCTTTCTTT. It codes for CASSLSWGTEAFF.

This clone occurred once. V and J are TRBV5-1 and TRBJ1-5; tentatively, D is TRBD1 (5 bases). V was pared by 0 bases and J by 4 bases, with 11 bases between. Germline values: CDR1 SGHRS, CDR2 YFSETQ. This CDR3 comprises 15 residues. For the CDR3, the DNA is TGCGCCAGCAGCTTGGGGGAGGCAGGGAATCAGCCCCAGCATTTT. Amino acid sequence: CASSLGEAGNQPQHF.